Described below is a single T cell receptor beta chain sequence and its context. V gave up 5 bases and J gave up 3 bases, with 11 bases separating them. Germline values: CDR1 SGHNT, CDR2 YENEEA. The CDR3 is 13 amino acids. This entry is derived from a study of PD-L1 blockade in urothelial cancer. Sequencing was performed with immunoSEQ multiplex PCR; in TCRdb, only in-frame clones are kept and a portion is missing. The sample has 40,000 or so clones; approximately 80% are singletons. Locally advanced or metastatic urothelial carcinoma was present in patients. This chain uses TRBV11-3 with TRBJ2-7; possible D gene TRBD2, 6 bases. Source: PBMCs, taken around atezolizumab (anti-PD-L1) treatment. The TCR comes from a man aged 65 to 85 with urothelial cancer. The CDR3 sequence is CASSPPAGYEQYF. The CDR3, as DNA: TGTGCCAGCAGCCCCCCAGCGGGCTACGAGCAGTACTTC.